The 19 T cell receptor beta chains below come from one sample, sequenced in a study of blood T cell repertoires in COVID-19. Clones were read by immunoSEQ multiplex PCR, and TCRdb kept only the in-frame ones, dropping some. Of around 70,000 clones in the sample, more than 75% were seen once. Sequences were obtained from peripheral blood. The receptor source for this set is a woman older than 75 with active or convalescent COVID-19.

Concerning this clone: The sample holds other DNA sequences that translate to the same CDR3. The chain recombines TRBV7-2 with TRBJ2-2; 12 bases map to TRBD2. The CDR3 covers 17 residues. After removal of 4 bases from V and 3 bases from J, the junction contained 6 bases not matched to a gene. Germline loops: CDR1 SGHTA, CDR2 FQGNSA. The CDR3 nucleotides are TGTGCCAGCAGCTCTCTAGCGGGGGGGCCAGACACCGGGGAGCTGTTTTTT. Protein: CASSSLAGGPDTGELFF.

V usage is TRBV11-2 and J usage is TRBJ2-1, with a possible D match to TRBD1 (5 bases). The CDR3 has 14 amino acids. Trimming stripped 2 bases from V and 5 bases from J, with 10 bases between. CDR1 is SGHAT and CDR2 is FQNNGV in the germline V gene. The CDR3 coding sequence is TGTGCCAGCAGCTTAACAAGGGGAAACAATGAGCAGTTCTTC. This translates into CASSLTRGNNEQFF.

The J gene is TRBJ2-2, the V gene TRBV6-4; a weak D match, TRBD1 (5 bases). Per germline, CDR1 MRHNA and CDR2 SNTAGT. The CDR3 is 14 residues long. With 3 bases removed from V and 7 bases from J, the gap between germline ends came to 12 bases. This CDR3 reads CASSEGERGGELFF. The DNA for the CDR3 is TGTGCCAGCAGTGAAGGGGAACGCGGCGGGGAGCTGTTTTTT.

The gene calls are TRBV6-5 and TRBJ2-7; D remains ambiguous. This CDR3 comprises 12 residues. V lost 8 bases, J lost 6 bases, and 14 bases lay in between. Germline V gene data show CDR1 as MNHEY and CDR2 as SVGAGI. The CDR3 nucleotides read TGTGCCAGCCTTTATCCATCCGGCGAGCAGTACTTC. Translated, it gives CASLYPSGEQYF.

The chain has TRBV29-1 and TRBJ1-4, with a weak D call TRBD1 (5 bases). Per the germline V gene, CDR1 is SQVTM and CDR2 is ANQGSEA. The CDR3 extends over 15 amino acids. The V end lost 7 bases, the J end lost 3 bases, and 18 bases lay between the germline ends. CDR3 loop: CSAILRGMANEKLFF. The CDR3 DNA sequence: TGCAGCGCCATCCTACGGGGGATGGCTAATGAAAAACTGTTTTTT.

The V call is TRBV4-2, the J call TRBJ1-1; 7 bases agree with TRBD1. The CDR3 sequence is 13 residues long. Germline loops: CDR1 LGHNA, CDR2 YNFKEQ. The V segment lost 2 bases and the J segment 5 bases; nucleotides outside the gene matches: 2. CDR3 DNA sequence: TGTGCCAGCAGCCAACCAGGGGGGACTGAAGCTTTCTTT. It translates to CASSQPGGTEAFF.

This chain uses TRBV19 with TRBJ2-3, with TRBD2 matching over 8 bases. Losses at the gene ends were 5 bases for V and 2 bases for J; bases not matched to a gene: 6. Germline V gene lookup returns CDR1 LNHDA and CDR2 SQIVND (reference sequence). The CDR3 extends over 15 amino acids. CDR3: CASSPGAGDTDTQYF. The CDR3 bases are TGTGCCAGTAGTCCCGGAGCGGGAGACACAGATACGCAGTATTTT.

The gene calls are TRBV7-3 and TRBJ1-1; no firm D call. The CDR3 sequence is 12 residues long. V lost 4 bases, J lost 0 bases, and 3 bases lay in between. Germline V CDR1 and CDR2: SGHTA, FQGTGA. This chain's CDR3 is CASSSVNTEAFF. In DNA, the CDR3 is TGTGCCAGCAGCTCCGTGAACACTGAAGCTTTCTTT.

The V gene is TRBV6-1, the J gene TRBJ1-1; 9 bases match TRBD1. Germline CDR1 and CDR2: MNHNS and SASEGT. The ends lost 6 bases at V and 0 bases at J; junction bases unmatched: 11. CDR3 size: 17 residues. The CDR3 is CASSELDRGGMNTEAFF. CDR3 coding DNA: TGTGCCAGCAGCGAATTGGACAGGGGAGGTATGAACACTGAAGCTTTCTTT.

The chain has TRBV19 and TRBJ2-1, with 10 bases fitting TRBD1. The CDR3 is 15 residues long. Germline V CDR1 and CDR2: LNHDA, SQIVND (reference sequence). V gave up 10 bases and J gave up 6 bases; unmatched junction bases: 12. The DNA for the CDR3 is TGTGCCACCACCCCCCGGGACAGGGGATCCAATGAGCAGTTCTTC. Translation: CATTPRDRGSNEQFF. Complete variable domain (other parts from reference TRBV19 and TRBJ2-1): DGGITQSPKYLFRKEGQNVTLSCEQNLNHDAMYWYRQDPGQGLRLIYYSQIVNDFQKGDIAEGYSVSREKKESFPLTVTSAQKNPTAFYLCATTPRDRGSNEQFFGPGTRLTVL.

The table lists this clone with a few counts. The CDR3 sequence: CASNPSLATSPLHF. As DNA, the CDR3 is TGTGCCAGCAACCCTTCTTTGGCCACTTCACCCCTCCACTTT. The chain employs TRBV28 and TRBJ1-6; D uncertain. The CDR3 extends over 14 amino acids. V gave up 7 bases and J gave up 9 bases, with 16 bases separating them. Per the germline V gene, CDR1 is MDHEN and CDR2 is SYDVKM.

This rearrangement joins TRBV25-1 to TRBJ2-2, with a tentative D call TRBD2 (6 bases). Between the trimmed V and J ends, which lost 7 bases and 6 bases, there was a span of 9 bases. The CDR3 sequence is 12 residues long. Germline V gene sequence: CDR1 MGHDK, CDR2 SYGVNS. CDR3 DNA sequence: TGTGCCAGCAAGGAGGGCCCCGGGGAGCTGTTTTTT. Residues: CASKEGPGELFF. The full variable domain, with the rest looked up from reference TRBV25-1 and TRBJ2-2, is EADIYQTPRYLVIGTGKKITLECSQTMGHDKMYWYQQDPGMELHLIHYSYGVNSTEKGDLSSESTVSRIRTEHFPLTLESARPSHTSQYLCASKEGPGELFFGEGSRLTVL.

The chain employs TRBV18 and TRBJ2-7; TRBD1 might be the D (5 bases). CDR3 length equals 14 residues. Trimming shortened V by 2 bases and J by 4 bases, and 12 bases separated the two germline ends. Germline assignment: CDR1 KGHSH and CDR2 LQKENI. In DNA form, the CDR3 reads TGTGCCAGCTCACCAAGTCAGGGTTCATACGAGCAGTACTTC. Its protein is CASSPSQGSYEQYF.

This chain uses TRBV5-6 with TRBJ1-5; D perhaps matches TRBD1 (5 bases). Trimming cost V 4 bases and J 5 bases, with 16 bases left between them. Germline lookup yields CDR1 SGHDT and CDR2 YYEEEE. CDR3 length: 15 residues. The CDR3 loop is CASSLLRGLHQPQHF. DNA of the CDR3: TGTGCCAGCAGCCTGCTTAGGGGTCTCCATCAGCCCCAGCATTTT.

The chain combines TRBV19 with TRBJ1-5, with D possibly TRBD1 on 5 matching bases. The V gene lost 3 bases and the J gene lost 6 bases, with 18 bases spanning the gap. Germline CDR1 LNHDA, CDR2 SQIVND (reference sequence). The CDR3 length is 16 residues. The CDR3 sequence is CASSIEDTDGVQPQHF. CDR3 bases: TGTGCCAGTAGTATCGAGGACACGGACGGAGTTCAGCCCCAGCATTTT.

The chain links TRBV28 to TRBJ2-1; 8 nucleotides align to TRBD1. CDR1 and CDR2 from the germline V gene are MDHEN and SYDVKM. Trimming took 3 bases from V and 7 from J; bases not matched to a gene: 5. The CDR3 has 14 residues. CDR3 in amino acids: CASSFADRGNEQFF. The CDR3 nucleotides are TGTGCCAGCAGTTTCGCAGACAGGGGAAATGAGCAGTTCTTC.

The V gene is TRBV4-3, the J gene TRBJ2-5; weak D call: TRBD2 (6 bases). Trimming shortened V by 0 bases and J by 5 bases, and 16 bases separated the two germline ends. Per germline, CDR1 LGHNA and CDR2 YSLEER. This CDR3 is 16 amino acids long. The CDR3 coding sequence is TGCGCCAGCAGCCAAGATTGGGGGGAAGGGGTCGAGACCCAGTACTTC. Protein sequence: CASSQDWGEGVETQYF.

The CDR3 bases are TGTGCCAGTAGTCTCAGGGTTTCGGGGAACACTGAAGCTTTCTTT. It translates to CASSLRVSGNTEAFF. The rearrangement links TRBV19 to TRBJ1-1; TRBD1 is a possible D gene (5 bases). The V gene lost 5 bases and the J gene lost 1 base, with 14 bases spanning the gap. This CDR3 comprises 15 residues. Per the germline V gene, CDR1 is LNHDA and CDR2 is SQIVND (reference sequence).

This clone appeared a few times. Here the CDR3 DNA reads TGTGCCAGCAGCTCCCTGTTGGGAGGGCTTGAGCAGTACTTC. Translated, it gives CASSSLLGGLEQYF. The J gene is TRBJ2-7, the V gene TRBV11-2; 7 bases fit TRBD2. Looked up from germline, CDR1 is SGHAT and CDR2 is FQNNGV. The CDR3 spans 14 residues. V gave up 4 bases and J gave up 7 bases; unmatched junction bases: 10.